This T cell receptor beta chain was identified during a study of CD8 T cells in ankylosing spondylitis. Via MiXCR, TCRdb re-called the 5' RACE reads, giving one row per CDR3 protein. Here the sample spans 350,000 to 450,000 distinct CDR3 sequences, 20% to 30% being singletons. General study findings and limits: Seemingly characteristic of ankylosing spondylitis blood was a TCR beta motif consisting of under ten highly homologous variants.

In the case of this clonotype: Its antigen is unknown.

This CDR3 has 13 amino acids. From germline, CDR1 is MDHEN and CDR2 SYDVKM. V was clipped by 8 bases and J by 7 bases; unmatched bases: 8. This receptor was identified in a male donor with ankylosing spondylitis. Sequencing used blood, either unsorted or a sorted T cell fraction (not recorded which). The chain carries TRBV28 and TRBJ2-5, with TRBD1 identical over 9 bases. The CDR3 protein is CASVYRGLGTQYF. The CDR3 bases are TGTGCCAGCGTGTACAGGGGGCTTGGGACCCAGTACTTC.